This is a list of T cell receptor beta chains from one sample in a study of Graves' ophthalmopathy and Graves' hyperthyroidism. TCRdb re-called the multiplex PCR reads through MiXCR, storing one row per CDR3 protein. The sample shows approximately 330,000 distinct CDR3 sequences, roughly a sixth of them seen only once. The sample was peripheral blood. These receptors were taken from an adult man with Graves' ophthalmopathy. Both conserved end residues are trimmed from each CDR3. Each record gives: V gene, CDR3 protein.

V: TRBV28
CDR3: ATGPSPPMDIQY

V: TRBV27
CDR3: ASSPRQGGSPLH

V: TRBV6-5
CDR3: ASSYSLTGGQETQY

V: TRBV7-2
CDR3: ASSLGGSSNQPQH

V: TRBV30
CDR3: AWAPGPTEAF

V: TRBV5-1
CDR3: ASSRSGLRQETQY

V: TRBV2
CDR3: ASSGGGYQETQY

V: TRBV20-1
CDR3: SARTGGQPQH

V: TRBV30
CDR3: AWTTKGPYNSPLH

V: TRBV6-1
CDR3: ASSELGNHGYT

V: TRBV20-1
CDR3: SAREGRAGEETQY

V: TRBV12-3/TRBV12-4
CDR3: ASGLDPASQH

V: TRBV18
CDR3: ASSPPGLRNTEAF

V: TRBV30
CDR3: AWSVLAEAF

V: TRBV6-1
CDR3: ASSKTSITDTQY

V: TRBV27
CDR3: ASSKQGYSPLH

V: TRBV4-3
CDR3: ASSQDTGGDYGYT

V: TRBV10-3
CDR3: AISDVGYTEAF

V: TRBV6-6
CDR3: ASAAPQWGTAF

V: TRBV6-5
CDR3: ASSTVYTGELF

V: TRBV15
CDR3: ATRGTSTDTQY

V: TRBV2
CDR3: ASSDRQFNQPQH

V: TRBV12-3/TRBV12-4
CDR3: ASRGQGKAPEAF

V: TRBV4-1
CDR3: ASSQDEFSREQY

V: TRBV12-3/TRBV12-4
CDR3: ASSYFTSGMFGANVLT

V: TRBV6-1
CDR3: ASIAVSYYGYI

V: TRBV7-9
CDR3: ASSLTAGGILYEQY

V: TRBV12-3/TRBV12-4
CDR3: ASNELAEQETQY

V: TRBV5-5
CDR3: ASSRQVANTGELF

V: TRBV25-1
CDR3: ASIGDRGYGEQY

V: TRBV12-3/TRBV12-4
CDR3: ASKYNTGALGETQY

V: TRBV20-1
CDR3: SASVAGEGYT

V: TRBV6-1
CDR3: ASSPHRPSSCEQY

V: TRBV11-1
CDR3: ASSPTGRRLEAF

V: TRBV7-8
CDR3: ASSPTVLEGSPLH

V: TRBV19
CDR3: ASSIEHLRTEAF

V: TRBV6-2/TRBV6-3
CDR3: ATRPRGGPYEQY

V: TRBV6-5
CDR3: ASSYSVQLSGELF

V: TRBV6-1
CDR3: ASSLPTDPGEAF

V: TRBV24-1
CDR3: ATSDNGVTGELF

V: TRBV3-1
CDR3: ASSHPPGQLQETQY

V: TRBV11-2
CDR3: ASSLVGASRTYEQY

V: TRBV7-8
CDR3: ASSEDRVYTEAF

V: TRBV9
CDR3: ASTLLDGAGELF

V: TRBV6-2/TRBV6-3
CDR3: ASSSWDEDQPQH

V: TRBV5-1
CDR3: ASSSRTEAF